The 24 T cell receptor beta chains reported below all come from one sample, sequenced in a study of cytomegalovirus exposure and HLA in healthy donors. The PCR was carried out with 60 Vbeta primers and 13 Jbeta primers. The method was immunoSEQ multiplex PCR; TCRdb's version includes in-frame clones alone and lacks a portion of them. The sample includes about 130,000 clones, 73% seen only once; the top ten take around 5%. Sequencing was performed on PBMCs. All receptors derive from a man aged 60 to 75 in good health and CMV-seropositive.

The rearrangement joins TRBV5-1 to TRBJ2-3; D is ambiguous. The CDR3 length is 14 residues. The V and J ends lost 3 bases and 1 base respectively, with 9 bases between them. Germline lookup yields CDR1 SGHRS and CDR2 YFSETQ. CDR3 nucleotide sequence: TGCGCCAGCAGCTGGGCAGACGGCACAGATACGCAGTATTTT. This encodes CASSWADGTDTQYF.

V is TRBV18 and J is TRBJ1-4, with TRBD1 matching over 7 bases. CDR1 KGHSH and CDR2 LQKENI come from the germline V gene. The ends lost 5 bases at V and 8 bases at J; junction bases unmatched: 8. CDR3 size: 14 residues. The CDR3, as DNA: TGTGCCAGCTCAAAGGGACAGAGGAGGGAAAAACTGTTTTTT. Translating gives CASSKGQRREKLFF.

CDR3: CASSDIWGRRYNEQFF. The CDR3 bases are TGTGCCAGCAGTGACATCTGGGGTAGGAGGTACAATGAGCAGTTCTTC. The chain joins TRBV6-4 to TRBJ2-1; D possibly corresponds to TRBD2 (5 bases). Germline V gives CDR1 MRHNA, CDR2 SNTAGT. The CDR3 covers 16 residues. Between the trimmed V and J ends, which lost 2 bases and 4 bases, there was a span of 15 bases.

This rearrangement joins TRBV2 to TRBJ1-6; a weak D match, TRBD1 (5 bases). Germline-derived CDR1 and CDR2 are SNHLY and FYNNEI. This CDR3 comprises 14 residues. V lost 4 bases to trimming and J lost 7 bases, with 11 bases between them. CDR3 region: CASSVDRLNSPLHF. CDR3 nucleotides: TGTGCCAGCAGTGTAGACAGATTGAATTCACCCCTCCACTTT.

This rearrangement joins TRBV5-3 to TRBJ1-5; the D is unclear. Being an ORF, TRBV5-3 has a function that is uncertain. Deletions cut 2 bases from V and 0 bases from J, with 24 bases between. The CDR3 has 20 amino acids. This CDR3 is CARSFILRRSGQISNQPQHF. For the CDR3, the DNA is TGTGCCAGAAGCTTTATTCTCCGGCGAAGTGGGCAGATTAGCAATCAGCCCCAGCATTTT.

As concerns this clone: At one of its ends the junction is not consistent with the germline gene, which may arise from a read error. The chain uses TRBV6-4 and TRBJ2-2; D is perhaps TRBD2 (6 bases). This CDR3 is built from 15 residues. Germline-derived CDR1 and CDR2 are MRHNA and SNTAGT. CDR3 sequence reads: CASSDPGTGFGDLFF. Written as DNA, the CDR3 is TGTGCCAGCAGTGACCCCGGGACTGGGTTCGGGGACCTGTTTTTT.

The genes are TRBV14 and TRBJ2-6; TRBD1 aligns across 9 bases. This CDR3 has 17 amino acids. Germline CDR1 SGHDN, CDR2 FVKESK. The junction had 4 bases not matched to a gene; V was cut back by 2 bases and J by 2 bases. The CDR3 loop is CASSQLQGAAGANVLTF. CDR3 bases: TGTGCCAGCAGCCAACTACAGGGGGCAGCTGGGGCCAACGTCCTGACTTTC.

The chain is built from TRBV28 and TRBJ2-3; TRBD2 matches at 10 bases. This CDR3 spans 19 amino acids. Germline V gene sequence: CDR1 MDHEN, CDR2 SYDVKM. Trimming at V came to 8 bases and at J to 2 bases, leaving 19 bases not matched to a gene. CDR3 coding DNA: TGTGCCAGCTCCAGTTTCAGCGAGCGGGGGGGACGGAACACAGATACGCAGTATTTT. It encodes CASSSFSERGGRNTDTQYF.

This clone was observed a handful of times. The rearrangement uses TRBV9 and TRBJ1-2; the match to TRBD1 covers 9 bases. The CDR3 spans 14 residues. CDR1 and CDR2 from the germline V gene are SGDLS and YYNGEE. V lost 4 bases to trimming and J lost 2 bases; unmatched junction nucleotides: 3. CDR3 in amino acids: CASSKGQGNYGYTF. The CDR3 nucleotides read TGTGCCAGCAGCAAAGGACAGGGGAACTATGGCTACACCTTC.

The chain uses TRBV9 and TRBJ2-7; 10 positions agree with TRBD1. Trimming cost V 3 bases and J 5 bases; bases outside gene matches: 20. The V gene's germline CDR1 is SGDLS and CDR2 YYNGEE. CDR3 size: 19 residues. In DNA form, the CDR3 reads TGTGCCAGCAGCGGAAAGTTCGCAAGGGGGGACAGGGGAGGAAACGAGCAGTACTTC. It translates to CASSGKFARGDRGGNEQYF. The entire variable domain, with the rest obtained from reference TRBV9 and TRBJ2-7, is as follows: DSGVTQTPKHLITATGQRVTLRCSPRSGDLSVYWYQQSLDQGLQFLIQYYNGEERAKGNILERFSAQQFPDLHSELNLSSLELGDSALYFCASSGKFARGDRGGNEQYFGPGTRLTVT.

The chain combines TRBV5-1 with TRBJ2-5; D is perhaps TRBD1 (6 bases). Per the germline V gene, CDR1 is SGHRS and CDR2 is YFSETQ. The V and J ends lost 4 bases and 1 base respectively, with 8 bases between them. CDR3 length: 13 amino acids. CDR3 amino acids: CASSRTAQETQYF. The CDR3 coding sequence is TGCGCCAGCAGCCGGACAGCCCAAGAGACCCAGTACTTC.

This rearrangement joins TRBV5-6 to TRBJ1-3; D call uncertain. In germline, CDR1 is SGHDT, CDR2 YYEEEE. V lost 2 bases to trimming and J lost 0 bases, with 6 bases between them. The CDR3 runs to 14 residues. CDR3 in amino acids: CASSLPGSGNTIYF. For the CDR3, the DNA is TGTGCCAGCAGCTTACCCGGCTCTGGAAACACCATATATTTT. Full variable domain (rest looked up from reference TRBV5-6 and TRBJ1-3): DAGVTQSPTHLIKTRGQQVTLRCSPKSGHDTVSWYQQALGQGPQFIFQYYEEEERQRGNFPDRFSGHQFPNYSSELNVNALLLGDSALYLCASSLPGSGNTIYFGEGSWLTVV.

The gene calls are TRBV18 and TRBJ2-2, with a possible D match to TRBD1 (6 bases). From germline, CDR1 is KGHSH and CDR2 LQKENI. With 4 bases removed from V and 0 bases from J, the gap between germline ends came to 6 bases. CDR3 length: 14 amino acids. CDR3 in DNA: TGTGCCAGCTCACGGACAGCGAACACCGGGGAGCTGTTTTTT. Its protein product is CASSRTANTGELFF.

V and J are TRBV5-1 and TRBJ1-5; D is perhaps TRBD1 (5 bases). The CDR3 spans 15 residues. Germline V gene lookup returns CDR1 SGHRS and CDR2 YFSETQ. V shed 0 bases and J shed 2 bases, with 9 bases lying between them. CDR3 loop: CASSLGGDRNQPQHF. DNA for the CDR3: TGCGCCAGCAGCTTGGGGGGGGATCGCAATCAGCCCCAGCATTTT.

DNA of the CDR3: TGTGCCAGCAGCTTAAACTCTCCGAACACTGAAGCTTTCTTT. Translated, it gives CASSLNSPNTEAFF. The J gene is TRBJ1-1, the V gene TRBV7-9; D is ambiguous. The germline V gene has CDR1 SEHNR and CDR2 FQNEAQ (reference sequence). Trimming took 2 bases from V and 1 from J, leaving 8 bases between them. The CDR3 extends over 14 amino acids.

In DNA form, the CDR3 reads TGTGCCAGCAGCCCGAATCGACAGGGTGAGACCCAGTACTTC. This encodes CASSPNRQGETQYF. V and J are TRBV28 and TRBJ2-5; 7 bases are a match to TRBD1. Germline V gene data show CDR1 as MDHEN and CDR2 as SYDVKM. The J segment lost 5 bases and the V segment lost 6 bases, leaving 9 bases of the junction unmatched. This CDR3 has 14 amino acids.

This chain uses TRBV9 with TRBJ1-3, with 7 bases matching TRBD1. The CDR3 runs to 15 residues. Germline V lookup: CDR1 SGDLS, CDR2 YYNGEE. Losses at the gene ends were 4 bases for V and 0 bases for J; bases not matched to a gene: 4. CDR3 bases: TGTGCCAGCAGCACAACAGGGGACTCTGGAAACACCATATATTTT. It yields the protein CASSTTGDSGNTIYF.

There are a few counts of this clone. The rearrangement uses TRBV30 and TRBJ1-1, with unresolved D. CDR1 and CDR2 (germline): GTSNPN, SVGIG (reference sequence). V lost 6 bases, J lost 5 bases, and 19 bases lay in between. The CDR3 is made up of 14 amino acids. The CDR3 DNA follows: TGTGCCTGTACGGGAAGGTTGTTTCAGACTGAAGCTTTCTTT. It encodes CACTGRLFQTEAFF.

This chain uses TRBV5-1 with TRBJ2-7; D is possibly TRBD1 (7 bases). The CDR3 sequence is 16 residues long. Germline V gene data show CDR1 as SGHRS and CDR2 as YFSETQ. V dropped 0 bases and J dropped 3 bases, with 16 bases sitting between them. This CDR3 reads CASSLAGGQRFYEQYF. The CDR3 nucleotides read TGCGCCAGCAGCTTGGCCGGGGGACAGAGATTCTACGAGCAGTACTTC.

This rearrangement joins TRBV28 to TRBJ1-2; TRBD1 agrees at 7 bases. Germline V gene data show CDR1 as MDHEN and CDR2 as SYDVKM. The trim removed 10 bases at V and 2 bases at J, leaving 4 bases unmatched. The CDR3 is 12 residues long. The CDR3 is CATDRVNYGYTF. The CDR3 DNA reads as TGTGCCACCGACAGGGTGAACTATGGCTACACCTTC.

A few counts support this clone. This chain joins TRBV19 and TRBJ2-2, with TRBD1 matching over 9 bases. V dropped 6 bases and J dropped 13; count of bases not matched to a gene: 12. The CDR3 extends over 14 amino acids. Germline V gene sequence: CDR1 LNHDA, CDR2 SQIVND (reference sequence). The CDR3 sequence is CASSSRAGTGWLFF. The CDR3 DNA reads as TGTGCCAGTAGCTCTCGGGCCGGGACAGGGTGGCTGTTTTTT.

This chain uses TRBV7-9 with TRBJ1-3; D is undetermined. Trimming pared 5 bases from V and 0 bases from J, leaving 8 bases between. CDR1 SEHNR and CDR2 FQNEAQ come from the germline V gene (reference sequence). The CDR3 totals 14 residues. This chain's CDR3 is CASSQISSGNTIYF. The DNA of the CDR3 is TGTGCCAGCAGCCAGATAAGCTCTGGAAACACCATATATTTT. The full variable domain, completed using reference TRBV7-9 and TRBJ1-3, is DTGVSQNPRHKITKRGQNVTFRCDPISEHNRLYWYRQTLGQGPEFLTYFQNEAQLEKSRLLSDRFSAERPKGSFSTLEIQRTEQGDSAMYLCASSQISSGNTIYFGEGSWLTVV.

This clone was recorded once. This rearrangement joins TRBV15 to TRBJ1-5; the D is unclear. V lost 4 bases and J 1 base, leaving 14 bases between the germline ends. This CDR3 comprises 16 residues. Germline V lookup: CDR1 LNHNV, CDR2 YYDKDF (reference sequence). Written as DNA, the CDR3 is TGTGCCACCAGCACCCAGCCGGGTTTCAGCAATCAGCCCCAGCATTTT. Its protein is CATSTQPGFSNQPQHF. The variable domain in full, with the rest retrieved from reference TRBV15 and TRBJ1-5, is DAMVIQNPRYQVTQFGKPVTLSCSQTLNHNVMYWYQQKSSQAPKLLFHYYDKDFNNEADTPDNFQSRRPNTSFCFLDIRSPGLGDTAMYLCATSTQPGFSNQPQHFGDGTRLSIL.

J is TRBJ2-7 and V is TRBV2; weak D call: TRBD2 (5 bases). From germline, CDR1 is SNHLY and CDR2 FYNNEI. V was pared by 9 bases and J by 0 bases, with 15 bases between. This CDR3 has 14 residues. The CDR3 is CARSTPGTSYEQYF. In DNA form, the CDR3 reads TGTGCCAGGTCAACTCCGGGAACCTCCTACGAGCAGTACTTC.